One and the same sample provided the 29 T cell receptor beta chains below, sequenced in a study of regulatory T cells in long-lasting Graves disease. Stated time point: newly diagnosed GD, antithyroid drugs for less than 3 months. Researchers made the TCR library from RNA that was extracted from PBMCs. To make TCR beta libraries, researchers used iRepertoire HTBI primers and Arm-PCR of CDR3 regions. Each CDR3 protein gets one entry after TCRdb re-called the multiplex PCR reads with MiXCR. Altogether roughly 440,000 distinct CDR3 sequences are present, about a sixth being singletons, with the ten largest covering around 23%. These sequences were also reported in another study, on T cells in Graves' hyperthyroidism and ophthalmopathy.

Sequences were derived from peripheral blood mononuclear cells (PBMCs), sampled at new diagnosis, from a patient treated with antithyroid drugs. These receptors came from a woman younger than 30 with Graves disease.

At least ten counts were recorded for this clonotype. The chain combines TRBV7-2 with TRBJ2-3, with D possibly TRBD1 on 6 matching bases. V was clipped by 5 bases and J by 1 base, with 16 bases between them. The CDR3 consists of 16 residues. CDR1 and CDR2 (germline): SGHTA, FQGNSA. In nucleotides, the CDR3 is TGTGCCAGCAGCGGACGTGGGGGCAGGGGCACAGATACGCAGTATTTT. It is translated as CASSGRGGRGTDTQYF.

This clonotype occurred once. A much larger clone is a single base away; this may be a read error. The V gene is TRBV6-2 or TRBV6-3, the J gene TRBJ2-1, with 8 positions matching TRBD2. The CDR3 has 19 amino acids. Germline V gene lookup returns CDR1 MNHEY and CDR2 SVGEGT. The DNA for the CDR3 is TGTGCCAGCAGTTATAAAGTGTTTGCGGGACGGGAGGGTTACAATGAGCAGTCCTTC. Translating gives CASSYKVFAGREGYNEQSF.

This clonotype has at least ten counts. The chain carries TRBV3-1 and TRBJ1-1; D may be TRBD1 (6 bases). Trimming removed 4 bases at V and 1 base at J, with 22 bases between. CDR3 size: 18 residues. CDR1 is LGHDT and CDR2 is YNNKEL in the germline V gene (reference sequence). CDR3 residues: CASSPRFGQRTWNTEAFF. The DNA for the CDR3 is TGTGCCAGCAGCCCACGCTTCGGACAGAGGACGTGGAACACTGAAGCTTTCTTT.

This clonotype came up many times. The gene calls are TRBV3-1 and TRBJ2-3, with D tentatively TRBD1 (5 bases). Trimming shortened V by 6 bases and J by 7 bases, and 20 bases separated the two germline ends. The CDR3 extends over 15 amino acids. The germline V gene has CDR1 LGHDT and CDR2 YNNKEL (reference sequence). The CDR3 region has the DNA TGTGCCAGCAGTGACTGGGGCACACGATCCCATACGCAGTATTTT. Translated: CASSDWGTRSHTQYF.

This clonotype was observed at least ten times. The chain uses TRBV3-1 and TRBJ2-7; TRBD2 aligns across 12 bases. Germline values: CDR1 LGHDT, CDR2 YNNKEL (reference sequence). Trimming cost V 4 bases and J 2 bases; bases outside gene matches: 6. The CDR3 is made up of 16 amino acids. The CDR3 DNA reads as TGTGCCAGCAGCCGAGGACTAGCGGGACCAGCCTACGAGCAGTACTTC. Protein: CASSRGLAGPAYEQYF.

This clonotype came up many times. This chain links TRBV7-2 with TRBJ2-1; 15 bases match TRBD2. The CDR3 length is 14 residues. CDR1 is SGHTA and CDR2 is FQGNSA in the germline V gene. V gave up 7 bases and J gave up 9 bases; unmatched junction bases: 4. The CDR3 is CASKGLAGGGEQFF. CDR3 nucleotides: TGTGCCAGCAAGGGACTAGCGGGAGGAGGTGAGCAGTTCTTC. Full variable domain (rest looked up from reference TRBV7-2 and TRBJ2-1): GAGVSQSPSNKVTEKGKDVELRCDPISGHTALYWYRQSLGQGLEFLIYFQGNSAPDKSGLPSDRFSAERTGGSVSTLTIQRTQQEDSAVYLCASKGLAGGGEQFFGPGTRLTVL.

This clonotype has at least ten counts. The chain joins TRBV28 to TRBJ2-7; tentative D call: TRBD2 (6 bases). Per the germline V gene, CDR1 is MDHEN and CDR2 is SYDVKM. Deletions cut 3 bases from V and 2 bases from J, with 11 bases between. This CDR3 contains 14 residues. Written as DNA, the CDR3 is TGTGCCAGCAGTTTGGAGGGGATGACCTACGAGCAGTACTTC. Its protein is CASSLEGMTYEQYF.

About this clonotype: This may be a read error, as it is one base from a much larger clone. J is TRBJ2-4 and V is TRBV6-1; 11 bases agree with TRBD2. The CDR3 runs 15 residues. Trimming took 5 bases from V and 13 from J; bases not matched to a gene: 13. The germline gives CDR1 MNHNS, CDR2 SASEGT. CDR3 amino acids: CASSPTSGSAHEQYF. The CDR3 DNA follows: TGTGCCAGCAGTCCTACTAGCGGGAGCGCCCATGAGCAGTACTTC.

In the case of this clonotype: This may be a read error: a much more frequent sequence differs by one nucleotide. The chain uses TRBV2 and TRBJ1-5; no firm D call. The CDR3 extends over 12 amino acids. The V end lost 9 bases, the J end lost 6 bases, and 12 bases lay between the germline ends. Germline V lookup: CDR1 SNHLY, CDR2 FYNNEI. The CDR3 reads CASHPRSQPQHF. The CDR3, as DNA: TGTGCCAGTCATCCGAGAAGTCAGCCCCAGCATTTT.

The count of this clonotype is one. A much larger clone is a single base away; this may be a read error. The chain has TRBV7-2 and TRBJ2-5; TRBD2 aligns across 11 bases. CDR3 size: 16 residues. Germline values: CDR1 SGHTA, CDR2 FQGNSA. V shed 5 bases and J 2 bases; nucleotides not matched to a gene: 7. CDR3 sequence: CASSPTRTSGQETQYF. The DNA of the CDR3 is TGTGCCAGCAGCCCCACCCGGACTAGCGGGCAAGAGACCCAGTACTTC.

This clonotype has a count of ten or more. The V call is TRBV7-2, the J call TRBJ1-1, with unresolved D. The CDR3 extends over 14 amino acids. Trimming stripped 6 bases from V and 1 base from J, with 12 bases between. The germline V gene encodes CDR1 SGHTA and CDR2 FQGNSA. The CDR3 DNA is TGTGCCAGCAGGTACACAGAGACGAACACTGAAGCTTTCTTT. It yields the protein CASRYTETNTEAFF.

This chain links TRBV7-2 with TRBJ1-1; D gene ambiguous. Germline values: CDR1 SGHTA, CDR2 FQGNSA. Trimming took 1 base from V and 10 from J, leaving 10 bases between them. The CDR3 is made up of 12 amino acids. Here the CDR3 DNA reads TGTGCCAGCAGCTTAGAAGGGATTGGAGCTTTCTTT. It codes for CASSLEGIGAFF.

This clonotype came up many times. A read error may produce the germline difference seen at one junction end. The chain couples TRBV28 to TRBJ1-5; no reliable D call. Germline V gives CDR1 MDHEN, CDR2 SYDVKM. This CDR3 is built from 12 residues. The CDR3 DNA reads as TGCGCCAGCAGCAATAGCAATCAGCCCCAGCATTTT. Its protein product is CASSNSNQPQHF.

A note on this clonotype: The junction and the germline gene differ at one end; a read error may be behind it. V gene TRBV2 combines with J gene TRBJ1-4, with a tentative D call TRBD1 (5 bases). Germline CDR1 and CDR2: SNHLY and FYNNEI. CDR3 length: 14 amino acids. CDR3 sequence reads: CASSAGQPNEELFF. Here the CDR3 DNA reads TGTGCCAGCAGTGCAGGACAACCTAATGAAGAACTGTTTTTT. The entire variable domain, with the rest obtained from reference TRBV2 and TRBJ1-4, is as follows: EPEVTQTPSHQVTQMGQEVILRCVPISNHLYFYWYRQILGQKVEFLVSFYNNEISEKSEIFDDQFSVERPDGSNFTLKIRSTKLEDSAMYFCASSAGQPNEELFFGSGTQLSVL.

This clonotype was counted between two and nine times. The chain recombines TRBV7-3 with TRBJ2-2; 7 bases line up with TRBD2. This CDR3 has 16 amino acids. V shed 5 bases and J 7 bases; nucleotides not matched to a gene: 13. Germline V gene lookup returns CDR1 SGHTA and CDR2 FQGTGA. CDR3 in amino acids: CASSPSGGAWDGELFF. The CDR3 region has the DNA TGTGCCAGCAGCCCTAGCGGAGGGGCGTGGGACGGGGAGCTGTTTTTT.

This sequence joins TRBV19 and TRBJ2-2, with TRBD2 matching over 11 bases. The CDR3 extends over 15 amino acids. Germline assignment: CDR1 LNHDA and CDR2 SQIVND (reference sequence). V shed 6 bases, J shed 5 bases, and the junction held 5 bases outside the gene matches. The CDR3: CASSRLAGKTGELFF. CDR3 coding DNA: TGTGCCAGTAGCCGACTAGCGGGAAAAACCGGGGAGCTGTTTTTT.

This clonotype came up a few times. V is TRBV28 and J is TRBJ2-3; possibly TRBD2 for D (6 bases). The CDR3 has 17 residues. Germline V gene sequence: CDR1 MDHEN, CDR2 SYDVKM. The V end lost 4 bases, the J end lost 2 bases, and 19 bases lay between the germline ends. CDR3 sequence (DNA): TGTGCCAGCAGTTCCGCAGAGTGGGGGGTTGCCACAGATACGCAGTATTTT. Translation: CASSSAEWGVATDTQYF.

The chain employs TRBV20-1 and TRBJ2-7; 7 nucleotides match TRBD2. CDR1 is DFQATT, CDR2 SNEGSKA, per germline (reference sequence). The V gene end was trimmed by 6 bases and the J gene end by 2 bases; junction bases not matched to a gene: 7. The CDR3 covers 13 residues. CDR3 residues: CSARRGGPYEQYF. The CDR3 DNA reads as TGCAGTGCCAGACGCGGGGGTCCCTACGAGCAGTACTTC.

At least ten counts were recorded for this clonotype. This chain joins TRBV6-5 and TRBJ2-7; D may be TRBD1 or TRBD2 (5 bases each). CDR3 size: 17 residues. V shed 2 bases and J shed 6 bases, with 23 bases lying between them. Per the germline V gene, CDR1 is MNHEY and CDR2 is SVGAGI. The CDR3 DNA reads as TGTGCCAGCAGTTACCCTCTGGGGGATCCTCGAGGGATCGAGCAGTACTTC. Its translation: CASSYPLGDPRGIEQYF.

V and J are TRBV7-9 and TRBJ2-3, with 11 bases fitting TRBD2. The CDR3 totals 18 residues. CDR1 is SEHNR, CDR2 FQNEAQ, per germline (reference sequence). Trimming cost V 2 bases and J 2 bases; bases outside gene matches: 9. In DNA form, the CDR3 reads TGTGCCAGCAGCTTAACCATAGGGACTAGCGGACCCACAGATACGCAGTATTTT. Its protein product is CASSLTIGTSGPTDTQYF. The variable domain in full, completed from reference TRBV7-9 and TRBJ2-3, reads DTGVSQNPRHKITKRGQNVTFRCDPISEHNRLYWYRQTLGQGPEFLTYFQNEAQLEKSRLLSDRFSAERPKGSFSTLEIQRTEQGDSAMYLCASSLTIGTSGPTDTQYFGPGTRLTVL.

This clonotype was counted at least ten times. V is TRBV2 and J is TRBJ1-1; tentatively, D is TRBD1 (5 bases). The germline V gene has CDR1 SNHLY and CDR2 FYNNEI. V was shortened by 3 bases and J by 0 bases, with 5 bases between the two germline ends. This CDR3 is built from 13 residues. The CDR3 DNA reads as TGTGCCAGCAGTGAGGACATGAACACTGAAGCTTTCTTT. Translated: CASSEDMNTEAFF.

This clonotype was counted a few times. This chain joins TRBV28 and TRBJ2-5, with TRBD2 matching over 11 bases. The CDR3 totals 17 residues. The V gene's germline CDR1 is MDHEN and CDR2 SYDVKM. The J segment lost 4 bases and the V segment lost 2 bases, leaving 9 bases of the junction unmatched. CDR3 DNA sequence: TGTGCCAGCAGTTTACTAGCGGGAGGCTTTAGGGGAGAGACCCAGTACTTC. Its protein is CASSLLAGGFRGETQYF. The full variable domain, in which reference TRBV28 and TRBJ2-5 provide the parts outside the CDR3, is DVKVTQSSRYLVKRTGEKVFLECVQDMDHENMFWYRQDPGLGLRLIYFSYDVKMKEKGDIPEGYSVSREKKERFSLILESASTNQTSMYLCASSLLAGGFRGETQYFGPGTRLLVL.

The table lists this clonotype with a few counts. The gene calls are TRBV4-2 and TRBJ2-1; D gene ambiguous. Germline CDR1 reads LGHNA; CDR2 reads YNFKEQ. Trimming shortened V by 4 bases and J by 5 bases, and 12 bases separated the two germline ends. There are 14 residues in the CDR3. The CDR3 bases are TGTGCCAGCAGCCTAGGGTATGAGAACAATGAGCAGTTCTTC. This sequence encodes CASSLGYENNEQFF.

This clonotype was found many times. The chain recombines TRBV28 with TRBJ2-7, with a tentative D call TRBD1 (6 bases). Trimming pared 6 bases from V and 4 bases from J, leaving 13 bases between. The CDR3 runs to 13 residues. CDR1 and CDR2 from the germline V gene are MDHEN and SYDVKM. CDR3 nucleotide sequence: TGTGCCAGCAGACTCAGGACAGTATACGAGCAGTACTTC. It yields the protein CASRLRTVYEQYF. Looking up the rest from reference TRBV28 and TRBJ2-7 gives the full variable domain: DVKVTQSSRYLVKRTGEKVFLECVQDMDHENMFWYRQDPGLGLRLIYFSYDVKMKEKGDIPEGYSVSREKKERFSLILESASTNQTSMYLCASRLRTVYEQYFGPGTRLTVT.

This clonotype was detected a few times. V gene TRBV6-4 combines with J gene TRBJ1-5; D ambiguous. The CDR3 sequence is 15 residues long. Germline values: CDR1 MRHNA, CDR2 SNTAGT. V gave up 5 bases and J gave up 1 base, with 12 bases separating them. As DNA, the CDR3 is TGTGCCAGCAGTATCAGTCACGTAAGCAATCAGCCCCAGCATTTT. Residues: CASSISHVSNQPQHF.

V and J are TRBV4-1 and TRBJ1-2; D is undetermined. V lost 2 bases and J lost 4, with 14 bases in between. The CDR3 spans 15 residues. Germline values: CDR1 MGHRA, CDR2 YSYEKL. The CDR3 coding sequence is TGCGCCAGCAGCCAAATCAAACAGCTAGGCTATGGCTACACCTTC. This encodes CASSQIKQLGYGYTF.

The chain uses TRBV14 and TRBJ2-2; 8 positions match TRBD2. This CDR3 contains 17 residues. V lost 1 base, J lost 4 bases, and 8 bases stayed unmatched. Germline V gene data show CDR1 as SGHDN and CDR2 as FVKESK. CDR3 in DNA: TGTGCCAGCAGCCAAGCTCTAGTCGCGGGAGGCACCGGGGAGCTGTTTTTT. This gives the protein CASSQALVAGGTGELFF.

The chain links TRBV28 to TRBJ1-1; the match to TRBD1 covers 7 bases. The CDR3 is 10 residues long. V lost 10 bases to trimming and J lost 8 bases; unmatched junction nucleotides: 4. From germline, CDR1 is MDHEN and CDR2 SYDVKM. CDR3 bases: TGTGCCACCGAGACAGGGGAAGCTTTCTTT. Amino acids: CATETGEAFF.

This clonotype appeared a few times. The rearrangement joins TRBV20-1 to TRBJ2-7; 10 bases match TRBD2. The V gene end was trimmed by 0 bases and the J gene end by 4 bases; junction bases not matched to a gene: 3. CDR1 DFQATT and CDR2 SNEGSKA come from the germline V gene (reference sequence). The CDR3 consists of 14 residues. The CDR3, as DNA: TGCAGTGCTAGAGATCCTAGCGGGAGTTACGAGCAGTACTTC. This sequence encodes CSARDPSGSYEQYF.